The clone carrying this T cell receptor beta chain has just a few counts. No antigen is known for it. This sample was included in a study of cytomegalovirus exposure and HLA in healthy donors. Study observations and caveats: Compared with the roughly 670-donor mean, an Asian-associated ancestry cluster reportedly had fewer N-insertions, according to a later analysis. A later analysis found that most CMV-associated TCR beta chains appeared HLA-restricted.

Researchers ran the PCR with 60 Vbeta and 13 Jbeta primers. TCRdb's copy holds only in-frame clones and misses some; the assay was immunoSEQ multiplex PCR. The sample includes roughly 140,000 clones, roughly three quarters of them seen just once. Germline-derived CDR1 and CDR2 are LNHDA and SQIVND (reference sequence). The CDR3 runs to 13 residues. Trimming at V came to 4 bases and at J to 3 bases, leaving 3 bases not matched to a gene. It was healthy bone marrow donors who served as donors. V is TRBV19 and J is TRBJ2-7; TRBD1 matches 7 bases. The specimen sequenced was PBMCs. The TCR sequence derives from a female donor in good health and CMV-seronegative. The CDR3, as DNA: TGTGCCAGTAGTAGGACAGGAGACTACGAGCAGTACTTC. Its protein product is CASSRTGDYEQYF.